This T cell receptor beta chain derives from a study of T cell repertoires in cytomegalovirus infection. From germline, CDR1 is SGHAT and CDR2 FQNNGV. This CDR3 is 16 amino acids long. Trimming removed 1 base from V and 0 bases from J, with 11 bases in between. This clonotype showed up many times. TCRdb reanalysed the reads using MiXCR and keeps one entry per CDR3 protein. There are fewer than 550,000 distinct CDR3 sequences in the sample; 11% occur only once, and around 9.6% lies in the top ten. The source is a human donor in good health (CMV status not recorded). Some clones in this sample may be carry-over from other donors' samples. Sequencing was performed on PBMCs. This rearrangement joins TRBV11-2 to TRBJ2-3; unclear D gene. CDR3 nucleotides: TGTGCCAGCAGCTTAGGCCACGGCACTAGCACAGATACGCAGTATTTT. Amino acid sequence: CASSLGHGTSTDTQYF.